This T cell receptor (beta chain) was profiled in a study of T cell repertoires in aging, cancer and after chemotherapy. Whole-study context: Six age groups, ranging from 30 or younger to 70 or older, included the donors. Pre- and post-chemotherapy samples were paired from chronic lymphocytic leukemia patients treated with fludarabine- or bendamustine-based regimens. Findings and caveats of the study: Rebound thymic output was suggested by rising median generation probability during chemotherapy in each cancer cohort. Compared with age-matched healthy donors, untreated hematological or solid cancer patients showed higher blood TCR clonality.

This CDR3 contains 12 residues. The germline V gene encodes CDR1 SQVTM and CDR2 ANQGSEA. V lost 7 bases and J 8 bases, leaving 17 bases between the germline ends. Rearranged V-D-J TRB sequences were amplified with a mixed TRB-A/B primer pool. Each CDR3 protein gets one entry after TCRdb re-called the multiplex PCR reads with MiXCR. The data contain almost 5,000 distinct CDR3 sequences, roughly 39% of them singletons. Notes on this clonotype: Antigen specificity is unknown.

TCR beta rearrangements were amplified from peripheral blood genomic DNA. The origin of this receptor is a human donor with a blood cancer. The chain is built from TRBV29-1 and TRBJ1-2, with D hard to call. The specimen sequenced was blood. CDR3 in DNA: TGCAGCGCCTCCTTGGGCTTGGGCGGCTACACCTTC. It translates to CSASLGLGGYTF.